These 31 T cell receptor beta chains came from one sample sequenced in a study of beta chain features in type 1 diabetes. Every bit of the isolated RNA underwent reverse transcription, so sequencing read expressed TCRB transcripts. Some clones are missing from TCRdb's copy, which holds only in-frame ones; the method was immunoSEQ multiplex PCR. The sample holds under 950,000 clones, roughly 15% seen once. Source material: naive CD4+ T cells from blood. These receptors all come from a woman under 30 in good health.

This chain connects TRBV11-2 to TRBJ2-2, with TRBD2 identical over 7 bases. The V segment lost 7 bases and the J segment 4 bases; nucleotides outside the gene matches: 12. CDR1 and CDR2 (germline): SGHAT, FQNNGV. The CDR3 is 16 residues long. The CDR3 protein is CASNTLWGRGTGELFF. In DNA, the CDR3 is TGTGCCAGCAACACATTGTGGGGGAGGGGCACCGGGGAGCTGTTTTTT. The variable domain in full, with the rest retrieved from reference TRBV11-2 and TRBJ2-2, is EAGVAQSPRYKIIEKRQSVAFWCNPISGHATLYWYQQILGQGPKLLIQFQNNGVVDDSQLPKDRFSAERLKGVDSTLKIQPAKLEDSAVYLCASNTLWGRGTGELFFGEGSRLTVL.

This clone was seen more than once but under ten times. V and J are TRBV5-1 and TRBJ2-5, with D possibly matching TRBD1 (5 bases). Looked up from germline, CDR1 is SGHRS and CDR2 is YFSETQ. This CDR3 spans 12 amino acids. With 1 base removed from V and 5 bases from J, the gap between germline ends came to 6 bases. DNA of the CDR3: TGCGCCAGCAGCTTGAAGGGGGAGACCCAGTACTTC. As protein: CASSLKGETQYF.

CDR3 region: CASSGRDKETQYF. Written as DNA, the CDR3 is TGTGCCAGCAGTGGGCGGGATAAAGAGACCCAGTACTTC. The V gene is TRBV7-3, the J gene TRBJ2-5; the D gene is possibly TRBD2 (6 bases). This CDR3 comprises 13 residues. V shed 6 bases and J shed 3 bases, with 11 bases lying between them. Germline loops: CDR1 SGHTA, CDR2 FQGTGA.

This chain uses TRBV4-3 with TRBJ1-2; no clear D. Between the trimmed V and J ends, which lost 4 bases and 7 bases, there was a span of 16 bases. CDR1 is LGHNA, CDR2 YSLEER, per germline. There are 14 residues in the CDR3. DNA of the CDR3: TGCGCCAGCAGCCGCCGACTCCAGGCGGGTGGCTACACCTTC. Translation gives CASSRRLQAGGYTF.

This chain joins TRBV18 and TRBJ2-1; 7 positions agree with TRBD1. V trimming: 3 bases; J trimming: 6 bases; junction bases outside the gene matches: 8. The CDR3 spans 15 residues. Per germline, CDR1 KGHSH and CDR2 LQKENI. CDR3 coding DNA: TGTGCCAGCTCACCTACACAGGGGATGCCCAATGAGCAGTTCTTC. As protein: CASSPTQGMPNEQFF.

This clone was observed a few times. This rearrangement joins TRBV28 to TRBJ2-7; TRBD1 is a possible D gene (6 bases). Germline CDR1 reads MDHEN; CDR2 reads SYDVKM. The CDR3 is made up of 13 amino acids. V lost 6 bases, J lost 3 bases, and 12 bases lay in between. The CDR3 reads CASSPIGGYEQYF. For the CDR3, the DNA is TGTGCCAGCAGCCCAATAGGGGGCTACGAGCAGTACTTC.

A few counts support this clone. The V and J genes are TRBV7-2 and TRBJ2-7; D call uncertain. The CDR3 is made up of 16 amino acids. The V end lost 4 bases, the J end lost 2 bases, and 18 bases lay between the germline ends. CDR1 is SGHTA, CDR2 FQGNSA, per germline. CDR3 sequence (DNA): TGTGCCAGCAGCTCCCAGTTTAGCCCAAGACCCTACGAGCAGTACTTC. This sequence encodes CASSSQFSPRPYEQYF.

In this sample, this clone turned up a few times. J is TRBJ2-7 and V is TRBV4-2; tentative D call: TRBD2 (6 bases). Germline assignment: CDR1 LGHNA and CDR2 YNFKEQ. The CDR3 loop spans 16 amino acids. V was trimmed by 0 bases and J by 5 bases, leaving 17 bases between them. The CDR3: CASSQERLGGSHEQYF. The CDR3 coding sequence is TGTGCCAGCAGCCAAGAACGATTAGGAGGGAGCCACGAGCAGTACTTC.

There are a few counts of this clone. The V and J genes are TRBV9 and TRBJ1-2; D unclear. The germline V gene has CDR1 SGDLS and CDR2 YYNGEE. The CDR3 has 15 residues. V was cut by 0 bases and J by 4 bases, with 13 bases left in between. The CDR3 DNA reads TGTGCCAGCAGCGTAGCTACAGACGGCCCCTATGGCTACACCTTC. Translation gives CASSVATDGPYGYTF.

This clone was observed a few times. V is TRBV7-2 and J is TRBJ2-3; no definite D call. The CDR3 consists of 15 residues. V was clipped by 0 bases and J by 5 bases, with 12 bases between them. Germline CDR1 reads SGHTA; CDR2 reads FQGNSA. CDR3 residues: CASSLATLVLDTQYF. The CDR3 nucleotides are TGTGCCAGCAGCTTAGCGACCCTGGTGTTAGATACGCAGTATTTT. Using reference TRBV7-2 and TRBJ2-3 for the parts outside the CDR3, the full variable domain is GAGVSQSPSNKVTEKGKDVELRCDPISGHTALYWYRQSLGQGLEFLIYFQGNSAPDKSGLPSDRFSAERTGGSVSTLTIQRTQQEDSAVYLCASSLATLVLDTQYFGPGTRLTVL.

The rearrangement uses TRBV4-2 and TRBJ2-1; 7 positions match TRBD2. After removal of 2 bases from V and 5 bases from J, the junction contained 6 bases not matched to a gene. This CDR3 region has 15 residues. Germline V gene data show CDR1 as LGHNA and CDR2 as YNFKEQ. CDR3 DNA: TGTGCCAGCAGCCAAAACCGGGACTATGACAATGAGCAGTTCTTC. It translates to CASSQNRDYDNEQFF.

This clone was counted a few times. The chain recombines TRBV2 with TRBJ1-1; D gene ambiguous. The CDR3 loop spans 12 amino acids. CDR1 SNHLY and CDR2 FYNNEI come from the germline V gene. V lost 5 bases and J lost 1, with 5 bases in between. CDR3 nucleotide sequence: TGTGCCAGCAGTCCGAGGAACACTGAAGCTTTCTTT. Translating gives CASSPRNTEAFF.

This clone came up a few times. CDR3 in amino acids: CASSGGLAGGRETQYF. Here the CDR3 DNA reads TGTGCCAGCAGCGGGGGGCTAGCGGGAGGCCGGGAGACCCAGTACTTC. The V call is TRBV6-6, the J call TRBJ2-5; 11 bases match TRBD2. V shed 6 bases, J shed 5 bases, and the junction held 11 bases outside the gene matches. Germline V gene lookup returns CDR1 MNHNY and CDR2 SVGAGI (reference sequence). The CDR3 loop spans 16 amino acids.

The chain couples TRBV5-4 to TRBJ2-7; D is unclear. CDR1 is SGHNT and CDR2 is YYREEE in the germline V gene (reference sequence). This CDR3 spans 14 amino acids. Trimming shortened V by 0 bases and J by 6 bases, and 13 bases separated the two germline ends. The CDR3 loop is CASSLEVPASEQYF. The CDR3 nucleotides read TGTGCCAGCAGCTTGGAGGTCCCCGCCTCCGAGCAGTACTTC. Based on the CDR3 plus reference TRBV5-4 and TRBJ2-7, the full variable domain is ETGVTQSPTHLIKTRGQQVTLRCSSQSGHNTVSWYQQALGQGPQFIFQYYREEENGRGNFPPRFSGLQFPNYSSELNVNALELDDSALYLCASSLEVPASEQYFGPGTRLTVT.

This clone appeared a few times. This chain connects TRBV20-1 to TRBJ2-7; D gene uncertain. Per germline, CDR1 DFQATT and CDR2 SNEGSKA (reference sequence). The CDR3 runs 10 residues. Trimming left V 6 bases short and J 5 bases short, with 8 bases between. The CDR3 DNA is TGCAGTGCCATCCCCCACGAGCAGTACTTC. This sequence encodes CSAIPHEQYF.

This chain joins TRBV6-6 and TRBJ1-5; possible D gene TRBD1, 6 bases. The ends were cut back, 0 bases at V and 6 bases at J, with 12 bases in the middle. The germline V gene has CDR1 MNHNY and CDR2 SVGAGI (reference sequence). The CDR3 is made up of 15 amino acids. CDR3 nucleotides: TGTGCCAGCAGTTACTCAGAGGGAGGGGGTCAGCCCCAGCATTTT. It translates to CASSYSEGGGQPQHF.

The chain uses TRBV19 and TRBJ2-1, with D unresolved. With 5 bases removed from V and 4 bases from J, the gap between germline ends came to 6 bases. There are 12 residues in the CDR3. Germline V gene data show CDR1 as LNHDA and CDR2 as SQIVND (reference sequence). CDR3 in DNA: TGTGCCAGTAGTTCGACATACAATGAGCAGTTCTTC. It codes for CASSSTYNEQFF.

V gene TRBV7-9 combines with J gene TRBJ1-3; no firm D call. Trimming took off 6 bases at V and 2 bases at J, with 11 bases between the two ends. CDR1 is SEHNR, CDR2 FQNEAQ, per germline (reference sequence). The CDR3 has 14 residues. CDR3 residues: CASRGSSAGNTIYF. CDR3 coding DNA: TGTGCCAGCAGGGGCAGTTCGGCTGGAAACACCATATATTTT.

This clone was recorded a few times. The V call is TRBV28, the J call TRBJ2-7, with D perhaps matching TRBD2 (5 bases). The CDR3 sequence is 13 residues long. V was cut by 2 bases and J by 3 bases, with 8 bases left in between. Germline loops: CDR1 MDHEN, CDR2 SYDVKM. The CDR3 region has the DNA TGTGCCAGCAGTTTACCGGGGAACTACGAGCAGTACTTC. Amino acid sequence: CASSLPGNYEQYF.

The rearrangement joins TRBV29-1 to TRBJ1-3; a possible D gene is TRBD1 (5 bases). Looked up from germline, CDR1 is SQVTM and CDR2 is ANQGSEA. This CDR3 spans 15 amino acids. V was trimmed by 4 bases and J by 0 bases, leaving 13 bases between them. This CDR3 is CSVVARGVSGNTIYF. In DNA form, the CDR3 reads TGCAGCGTTGTAGCCCGGGGGGTCTCTGGAAACACCATATATTTT.

The chain combines TRBV7-2 with TRBJ2-5; D not resolved. Between the trimmed V and J ends, which lost 3 bases and 1 base, there was a span of 9 bases. Germline V gene lookup returns CDR1 SGHTA and CDR2 FQGNSA. The CDR3 has 14 amino acids. CDR3 coding DNA: TGTGCCAGCAGCTTCACGGCGAGCCAAGAGACCCAGTACTTC. Protein sequence: CASSFTASQETQYF.

The chain recombines TRBV6-6 with TRBJ2-5; 7 bases are a match to TRBD2. This CDR3 has 15 amino acids. Germline V gene sequence: CDR1 MNHNY, CDR2 SVGAGI (reference sequence). V lost 2 bases, J lost 5 bases, and 8 bases stayed unmatched. In DNA, the CDR3 is TGTGCCAGCAGTTACCAGACTAGCTTATACGAGACCCAGTACTTC. It is translated as CASSYQTSLYETQYF.

V is TRBV29-1 and J is TRBJ1-2; D possibly corresponds to TRBD1 (5 bases). The CDR3 extends over 16 amino acids. Germline CDR1 and CDR2: SQVTM and ANQGSEA. V was shortened by 0 bases and J by 2 bases, with 16 bases between the two germline ends. This CDR3 reads CSVEDIGLGQNYGYTF. The CDR3 nucleotides read TGCAGCGTTGAAGATATAGGGCTGGGGCAGAACTATGGCTACACCTTC.

The chain couples TRBV28 to TRBJ1-5; D uncertain. The germline CDR1 and CDR2 sequences are MDHEN and SYDVKM. CDR3 size: 12 residues. Trimming removed 3 bases at V and 11 bases at J, with 11 bases between. The DNA for the CDR3 is TGTGCCAGCAGTTTGAGTATGGGGACCCAGCATTTT. Translated: CASSLSMGTQHF.

The chain employs TRBV28 and TRBJ2-5, with D unclear. There are 15 residues in the CDR3. V was shortened by 3 bases and J by 3 bases, with 14 bases between the two germline ends. The germline CDR1 and CDR2 sequences are MDHEN and SYDVKM. CDR3 nucleotide sequence: TGTGCCAGCAGTTTGGTACACGTTAGGGAAGAGACCCAGTACTTC. Its translation is CASSLVHVREETQYF.

The chain employs TRBV13 and TRBJ2-7; TRBD1 aligns across 9 bases. This CDR3 comprises 14 residues. J gave up 2 bases and V 4 bases, and 3 bases lay outside the gene matches. The germline CDR1 and CDR2 sequences are PRHDT and FYEKMQ (reference sequence). CDR3: CASSSRTGAYEQYF. The CDR3 DNA follows: TGTGCCAGCAGCTCCCGGACAGGGGCCTACGAGCAGTACTTC.

The V gene is TRBV27, the J gene TRBJ1-4; TRBD1 matches 7 bases. V dropped 6 bases and J dropped 8; count of bases not matched to a gene: 9. The CDR3 extends over 14 amino acids. Germline lookup yields CDR1 MNHEY and CDR2 SMNVEV (reference sequence). The CDR3: CASRTGQSKEKLFF. For the CDR3, the DNA is TGTGCCAGCAGAACGGGACAGTCAAAAGAAAAACTGTTTTTT. The whole variable domain, remainder taken from reference TRBV27 and TRBJ1-4, is EAQVTQNPRYLITVTGKKLTVTCSQNMNHEYMSWYRQDPGLGLRQIYYSMNVEVTDKGDVPEGYKVSRKEKRNFPLILESPSPNQTSLYFCASRTGQSKEKLFFGSGTQLSVL.

A few counts support this clone. The rearrangement joins TRBV2 to TRBJ1-4, with 7 nucleotides matching TRBD1. Germline lookup yields CDR1 SNHLY and CDR2 FYNNEI. The CDR3 runs to 15 residues. V shed 6 bases and J 0 bases; nucleotides not matched to a gene: 4. The CDR3 spells CASSFDRATNEKLFF. Here the CDR3 DNA reads TGTGCCAGCAGCTTCGACAGGGCAACTAATGAAAAACTGTTTTTT.

This clone has only a few counts. The chain joins TRBV5-1 to TRBJ2-1; weak D call: TRBD2 (6 bases). Trimming stripped 1 base from V and 2 bases from J, with 10 bases between. Germline V gene sequence: CDR1 SGHRS, CDR2 YFSETQ. The CDR3 runs 15 residues. CDR3 coding DNA: TGCGCCAGCAGCTTGATAGCGGAGACCTACAATGAGCAGTTCTTC. Translated: CASSLIAETYNEQFF.

The chain is built from TRBV27 and TRBJ2-2; tentatively, D is TRBD1 or TRBD2 (7 bases each). V lost 5 bases to trimming and J lost 7 bases, with 20 bases between them. The germline V gene has CDR1 MNHEY and CDR2 SMNVEV (reference sequence). The CDR3 is 16 amino acids. The CDR3 protein is CASSLETGRASGELFF. The CDR3 DNA is TGTGCCAGCAGTCTAGAGACAGGGAGGGCGAGCGGGGAGCTGTTTTTT.

The chain links TRBV7-9 to TRBJ2-1; the D gene could be TRBD1 or TRBD2 (5 bases each). Germline V gene sequence: CDR1 SEHNR, CDR2 FQNEAQ (reference sequence). The CDR3 contains 15 residues. Trimming left V 3 bases short and J 4 bases short, with 13 bases between. Here the CDR3 DNA reads TGTGCCAGCAGCTTGGGGGAGTCTCGGTACAATGAGCAGTTCTTC. The encoded protein is CASSLGESRYNEQFF. Full variable domain (missing parts from reference TRBV7-9 and TRBJ2-1): DTGVSQNPRHKITKRGQNVTFRCDPISEHNRLYWYRQTLGQGPEFLTYFQNEAQLEKSRLLSDRFSAERPKGSFSTLEIQRTEQGDSAMYLCASSLGESRYNEQFFGPGTRLTVL.